This T cell receptor (beta chain) was sequenced during a study of blood T cells in healthy people across ages. Notes on the study in general: More naive CD4+ cells and higher diversity were found in long-lived than in aged donors.

The authors ran a second PCR of roughly 6 to 12 cycles using a sample-barcoded 5' primer and a J-beta primer mix. MiXCR, run by TCRdb on the 5' RACE reads, gives a single entry per CDR3 protein. The data show 750,000 to 850,000 distinct CDR3 sequences, more than 20% seen once. This clonotype was picked up a small number of times. Its antigen is undetermined. The same data also contributed to another study, on T cells of mothers and their children.

Sequencing was performed on blood. The receptor was isolated from a boy between 10 and 17 years old in good health.

For the CDR3, the DNA is TGTGCCAGCAGCTTGGCCAAAGGGGGATTGTACATTCAGTACTTC. Its translation is CASSLAKGGLYIQYF. The V call is TRBV5-6, the J call TRBJ2-4, with a weak D call TRBD1 (6 bases). This CDR3 is built from 15 residues. Trimming removed 0 bases from V and 8 bases from J, with 15 bases in between. Germline V gene data show CDR1 as SGHDT and CDR2 as YYEEEE.